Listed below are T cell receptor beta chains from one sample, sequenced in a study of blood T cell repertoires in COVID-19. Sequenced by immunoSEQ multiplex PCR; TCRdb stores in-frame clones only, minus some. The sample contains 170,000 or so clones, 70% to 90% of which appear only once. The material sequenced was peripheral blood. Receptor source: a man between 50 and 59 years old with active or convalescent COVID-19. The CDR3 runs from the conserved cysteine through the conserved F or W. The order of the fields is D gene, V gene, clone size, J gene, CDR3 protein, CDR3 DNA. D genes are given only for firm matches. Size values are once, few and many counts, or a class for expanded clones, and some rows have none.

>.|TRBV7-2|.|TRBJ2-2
CASSLNRAGELFF
TGTGCCAGCAGCTTAAACAGGGCCGGGGAGCTGTTTTTT
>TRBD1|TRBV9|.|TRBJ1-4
CASSVAGQGRLFF
TGTGCCAGCAGCGTTGCAGGACAGGGCCGACTGTTTTTT
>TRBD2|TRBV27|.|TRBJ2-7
CASIELAGGSLLYF
TGTGCCAGCATCGAACTAGCGGGAGGGAGCCTCCTGTACTTC
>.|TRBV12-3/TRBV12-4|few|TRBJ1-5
CASSLRGNQPQHF
TGTGCCAGCAGCCTTCGGGGCAATCAGCCCCAGCATTTT
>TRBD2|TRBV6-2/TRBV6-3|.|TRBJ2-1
CASSYSTSGSYEQFF
TGTGCCAGCAGTTACTCAACTAGCGGGAGCTATGAGCAGTTCTTC
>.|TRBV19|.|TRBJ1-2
CASREIGNYGYTF
TGTGCCAGTCGGGAGATCGGAAACTATGGCTACACCTTC
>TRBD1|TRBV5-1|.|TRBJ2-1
CASSEGTGTGNEQFF
TGCGCCAGCAGCGAGGGGACAGGGACCGGCAATGAGCAGTTCTTC
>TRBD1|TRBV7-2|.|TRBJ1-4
CASSPRTGSEKLFF
TGTGCCAGCAGCCCCAGGACAGGGAGTGAAAAACTGTTTTTT
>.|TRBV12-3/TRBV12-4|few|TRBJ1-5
CASSLVLQPQHF
TGTGCCAGCAGTTTAGTATTGCAGCCCCAGCATTTT
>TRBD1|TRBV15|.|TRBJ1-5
CATSRGGQGEGQPQHF
TGTGCCACCAGCAGGGGCGGACAGGGAGAGGGTCAGCCCCAGCATTTT
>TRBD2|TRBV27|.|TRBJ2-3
CASSPGLDADTQYF
TGTGCCAGCAGTCCGGGACTAGATGCAGATACGCAGTATTTT
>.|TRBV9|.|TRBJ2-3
CASSVDPGTDTQYF
TGTGCCAGCAGCGTAGATCCGGGCACAGATACGCAGTATTTT
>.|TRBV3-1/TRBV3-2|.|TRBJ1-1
CASSQADVVAEAFF
TGTGCCAGCAGCCAAGCAGATGTCGTGGCAGAAGCTTTCTTT
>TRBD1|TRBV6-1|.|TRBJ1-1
CASSVLVPGQGWTEAFF
TGTGCCAGCAGTGTACTAGTCCCGGGACAGGGTTGGACTGAAGCTTTCTTT
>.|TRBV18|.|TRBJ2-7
CASSASYEQYF
TGTGCCAGCTCGGCTTCCTACGAGCAGTACTTC
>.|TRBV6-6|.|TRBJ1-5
CASSNSYNQPQHF
TGTGCCAGCAGTAACAGCTACAATCAGCCCCAGCATTTT
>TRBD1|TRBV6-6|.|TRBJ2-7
CASSLRTGGTGAYEQYF
TGTGCCAGCAGTCTGCGGACAGGAGGCACAGGAGCCTACGAGCAGTACTTC
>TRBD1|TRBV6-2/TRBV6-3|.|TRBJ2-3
CASSRQGIDTQYF
TGTGCCAGCAGTCGACAGGGAATAGATACGCAGTATTTT
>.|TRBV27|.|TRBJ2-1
CASRIGLSYNEQFF
TGTGCCAGCAGGATTGGACTCTCCTACAATGAGCAGTTCTTC
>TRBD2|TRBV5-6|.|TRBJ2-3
CASSLAGWRSTDTQYF
TGTGCCAGCAGCTTAGCGGGATGGAGAAGCACAGATACGCAGTATTTT
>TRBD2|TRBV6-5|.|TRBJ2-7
CASSYQSSGEAEQYF
TGTGCCAGCAGTTACCAATCTAGCGGCGAGGCGGAGCAGTACTTC
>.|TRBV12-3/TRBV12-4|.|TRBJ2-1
CASRTGFSEQFF
TGTGCCAGCAGGACAGGCTTTTCTGAGCAGTTCTTC
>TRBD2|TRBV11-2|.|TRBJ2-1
CASRLREVEQFF
TGTGCCAGCAGGCTGCGGGAGGTTGAGCAGTTCTTC